This TCR beta chain was found in a study of T cell repertoires in cytomegalovirus infection. About the research overall: Public TCR beta signatures indicated both CMV infection and matching HLA type.

With 1 base clipped from V and 6 bases from J, the junction kept 6 bases outside the gene matches. This CDR3 has 14 residues. CDR1 and CDR2 from the germline V gene are MNHEY and SVGAGI. MiXCR was run by TCRdb on the reads, yielding one entry per CDR3 protein. The table lists fewer than 300,000 distinct CDR3 sequences, roughly a quarter of them singletons. Study conclusions and caveats: Predominance within the ex vivo response was attributable to HLA-C-restricted CMV-specific TCR beta clonotypes.

In its sample, this clonotype was seen a few times. Its target is not known. The V gene is TRBV6-5, the J gene TRBJ2-7, with 7 bases fitting TRBD2. The sequenced sample was PBMCs. The TCR originated in a human donor in good health (CMV status not recorded). Some clones in this sample may be carry-over from other donors' samples. CDR3 in DNA: TGTGCCAGCAGTTACTTGACTAGCTGGGGCGAGCAGTACTTC. As protein: CASSYLTSWGEQYF.